This T cell receptor beta chain came from a study of identifying expanded T cells in peripheral blood. As concerns this clone: Its cognate antigen is unknown.

No infections or other immune events were documented during collection. The CDR3 spans 16 residues. Trimming took off 3 bases at V and 0 bases at J, with 11 bases between the two ends. Germline V gene data show CDR1 as LNHDA and CDR2 as SQIVND (reference sequence). Profiling relied on immunoSEQ multiplex PCR, and the TCRdb table lists in-frame clones only, not all of them. This sample has about 120,000 clones, with more than 75% found just once. Study-level findings and limits: Technical replicates showed about 1.2 changed clones; approximately 2 weeks roughly 16; four weeks 19.

Material: blood. This chain links TRBV19 with TRBJ1-4; D not resolved. The clonotype was recovered from a person aged 18 to 70 in good health. CDR3 residues: CASSIGSGPTNEKLFF. The CDR3, as DNA: TGTGCCAGTAGTATCGGATCAGGACCAACTAATGAAAAACTGTTTTTT.